These T cell receptor beta chains were read from a single sample in a study of graft-versus-host responses after intestinal transplantation. Method: immunoSEQ multiplex PCR; TCRdb's copy keeps in-frame clones and lacks some. The data show about 73,000 clones, with roughly 90% seen just once and less than 5% held by the top ten. The antigens these receptors bind are not known. The sequenced sample was unstimulated CD8+ T cells sorted from spleen or lymph node cells, obtained before transplant. Source of these receptors: a human donor who was the organ donor for an intestinal transplant. The CDR3 runs from the conserved cysteine through the conserved F or W. The order of the fields is clone size, J gene, D gene, V gene, CDR3 protein, CDR3 DNA. A D gene is named only where the DNA matches it firmly. Clone size is stated in some rows and not others, as once, few, many or a class when expanded.

>NA|TRBJ1-5|TRBD1|TRBV15
CATSRRFRGRVGQPQHF
TGTGCCACCAGCAGACGTTTCAGGGGGCGCGTGGGTCAGCCCCAGCATTTT
>NA|TRBJ1-2|NA|TRBV5-1
CASSPSLGGYGYTF
TGCGCCAGCAGCCCTTCCCTAGGGGGCTATGGCTACACCTTC
>few|TRBJ1-6|TRBD1|TRBV18
CASSPRGRRTGGSPLHF
TGTGCCAGCTCACCACGGGGCCGTCGGACAGGGGGTTCACCCCTCCACTTT
>NA|TRBJ2-5|TRBD1|TRBV5-4
CASSWKDRGETQYF
TGTGCCAGCAGCTGGAAGGACAGGGGGGAGACCCAGTACTTC
>NA|TRBJ1-5|TRBD1|TRBV2
CASSRTGFIDQPQHF
TGTGCCAGCAGCCGGACAGGGTTTATCGATCAGCCCCAGCATTTT
>NA|TRBJ2-1|TRBD1|TRBV7-9
CASSWTGRTEQFF
TGTGCCAGCAGCTGGACAGGGCGGACTGAGCAGTTCTTC
>NA|TRBJ2-2|NA|TRBV19
CASTEGTGELFF
TGTGCCAGTACTGAGGGAACCGGGGAGCTGTTTTTT
>NA|TRBJ1-6|TRBD1|TRBV19
CASSIGQGNSPLHF
TGTGCCAGTAGTATTGGACAGGGGAATTCACCCCTCCACTTT
>NA|TRBJ1-2|NA|TRBV5-5
CASSWDPEAREDYGYTF
TGTGCCAGCAGCTGGGATCCGGAAGCCAGGGAGGATTATGGCTACACCTTC
>once|TRBJ1-1|NA|TRBV6-1
CASRSDRTEAFF
TGTGCCAGCAGGTCCGACAGGACTGAAGCTTTCTTT
>NA|TRBJ2-4|TRBD2|TRBV4-1
CASSQGTSGGWGAKNIQYF
TGCGCCAGCAGCCAGGGGACTAGCGGGGGCTGGGGGGCCAAAAACATTCAGTACTTC
>NA|TRBJ1-4|NA|TRBV7-9
CASRPPGGDEKLFF
TGTGCCAGCAGACCTCCAGGAGGGGATGAAAAACTGTTTTTT
>NA|TRBJ2-2|NA|TRBV6-1
CASSENGNVFTGELFF
TGTGCCAGCAGTGAAAACGGGAATGTGTTCACCGGGGAGCTGTTTTTT
>NA|TRBJ2-2|TRBD2|TRBV19
CASSLAGSANTGELFF
TGTGCCAGTAGCCTAGCGGGGTCCGCGAACACCGGGGAGCTGTTTTTT
>NA|TRBJ1-2|NA|TRBV4-1
CASSQGAFGRKNYGYTF
TGCGCCAGCAGCCAAGGGGCCTTCGGAAGGAAGAACTATGGCTACACCTTC
>NA|TRBJ2-3|TRBD2|TRBV6-4
CASSVSAGGITDTQYF
TGTGCCAGCAGTGTATCAGCGGGGGGCATCACAGATACGCAGTATTTT
>once|TRBJ2-1|NA|TRBV6-6
CASTNSPGNEQFF
TGTGCCAGCACTAATTCTCCGGGCAATGAGCAGTTCTTC
>NA|TRBJ1-1|NA|TRBV7-2
CASSLVFTGDGTEAFF
TGTGCCAGCAGCTTAGTCTTTACGGGGGATGGGACTGAAGCTTTCTTT
>NA|TRBJ2-1|NA|TRBV5-4
CASSHSYNEQFF
TGTGCCAGCAGCCATTCATACAATGAGCAGTTCTTC
>NA|TRBJ2-1|TRBD2|TRBV5-3
CARSLVAGGHSYNEQFF
TGTGCCAGAAGCTTGGTGGCGGGGGGCCACTCCTACAATGAGCAGTTCTTC
>NA|TRBJ1-1|NA|TRBV6-5
CASSYSYKRNTEAFF
TGTGCCAGCAGTTACTCATACAAAAGGAACACTGAAGCTTTCTTT
>NA|TRBJ2-1|TRBD1|TRBV5-3
CARSLETGCFLNEQFF
TGTGCCAGAAGCTTGGAGACAGGGTGCTTCCTTAATGAGCAGTTCTTC
>NA|TRBJ2-1|NA|TRBV7-9
CASSPYPDNEQFF
TGTGCCAGCAGCCCCTATCCTGACAATGAGCAGTTCTTC
>NA|TRBJ2-2|NA|TRBV6-6
CATQTGYTGELFF
TGTGCCACCCAGACGGGGTACACCGGGGAGCTGTTTTTT
>NA|TRBJ1-1|TRBD1|TRBV2
CASSDMTGSSLMNTEAFF
TGTGCCAGCAGTGATATGACAGGGTCCTCCTTAATGAACACTGAAGCTTTCTTT
>NA|TRBJ1-1|NA|TRBV28
CASSTWTVEAFF
TGTGCCAGCAGTACGTGGACAGTTGAAGCTTTCTTT
>NA|TRBJ2-2|NA|TRBV6-5
CAREPDGVHTGELFF
TGTGCCAGGGAGCCGGACGGGGTTCACACCGGGGAGCTGTTTTTT
>NA|TRBJ1-5|NA|TRBV28
CASSSGSNQPQHF
TGTGCCAGCAGTTCGGGTAGCAATCAGCCCCAGCATTTT
>once|TRBJ2-1|TRBD2|TRBV10-2
CATRLASEQFF
TGCGCCACCCGACTAGCTTCTGAGCAGTTCTTC
>NA|TRBJ2-3|NA|TRBV9
CASNPGSYTDTQYF
TGTGCCAGCAACCCAGGGTCCTACACAGATACGCAGTATTTT
>NA|TRBJ1-4|NA|TRBV28
CASSLSPGDKLFF
TGTGCCAGCAGTTTATCCCCAGGGGACAAACTGTTTTTT